This T cell receptor (beta chain) came from a study of blood T cell repertoires in COVID-19 (dated by TCRdb to the early 2020s). Describing the broader study: Samples from collaborators originated in the United States, Italy and Spain and spanned both the acute and convalescent phases of COVID-19. The prospective study material was composed of cDNA or gDNA derived from T cells, B-cell-depleted T cells, or PBMCs. Deeply sampled blood TCRbeta repertoires from subjects exposed to, actively infected with, or recovered from COVID-19 were included in the dataset. The repertoires were released in a freely available public database intended as a resource for research on the immune response to SARS-CoV-2. The samples were drawn from the first 160 participants of the ongoing ImmuneRACE study and from over 950 subjects provided by 6 global collaborators. Nearly every sample came with metadata listing a de-identified subject ID, COVID-19 status, age in years and sex. Where HLA class I and class II types were available, the types were taken from metadata supplied by the sample provider, not from assay-based typing. Study-level results and caveats: The quantity of clinical and demographic metadata differed by source and by participant and was supplied without curation.

Each collaborating institution followed its own protocols to collect whole blood in K2EDTA tubes. For TCRbeta analysis, collaborator samples were shipped as frozen whole blood, as isolated PBMCs, or as DNA extracted from either sample type. With regard to this clone: Its target antigen remains unknown. Qualities for individual bases were not recorded, and no much larger clone is one base off.

TCRbeta CDR3 regions were amplified from genomic DNA by means of the immunoSEQ Assay, a bias-controlled multiplex PCR. The paper's data handling went like this. The number of nucleated cells in each sample was estimated from the amplification of reference gene primers within the assay. Sequence reads were collapsed and filtered to measure the absolute abundance of every unique TCRbeta CDR3 rearrangement. For each sample, productive Simpson clonality was calculated as the square root of Simpson's diversity index across productive rearrangements. Drawn from immuneACCESS, this table holds only the in-frame rearrangements with V and J called that TCRdb kept. Clones are partly lost; checked studies trace under half to an unresolved V gene and leave the rest unexplained. V, J and clone size derive from that table, while D and trimming were established from the DNA sequence. The sample table shows about 380,000 clones, and 89% are seen once. The top ten clonotypes cover approximately 1.2% of the sample.

After removal of 2 bases from V and 14 bases from J, the junction retains 5 bases not matched to a gene. From the cysteine through the phenylalanine, the CDR3 covers 11 amino acids. The DNA shown is the 33-base CDR3, in frame from base 1. Per the germline V gene, MNHEY is the CDR1 and SVGEGT is the CDR2. The source material was peripheral blood. The sequence is built from TRBV6-2 or TRBV6-3 and TRBJ1-2, with 7 bases matching TRBD1. The TCR originated in a man aged 40-49 years with acute or convalescent COVID-19. CDR3 reads: CASSYEQGPTF. The sequenced DNA is TGTGCCAGCAGTTACGAACAGGGGCCTACCTTC.